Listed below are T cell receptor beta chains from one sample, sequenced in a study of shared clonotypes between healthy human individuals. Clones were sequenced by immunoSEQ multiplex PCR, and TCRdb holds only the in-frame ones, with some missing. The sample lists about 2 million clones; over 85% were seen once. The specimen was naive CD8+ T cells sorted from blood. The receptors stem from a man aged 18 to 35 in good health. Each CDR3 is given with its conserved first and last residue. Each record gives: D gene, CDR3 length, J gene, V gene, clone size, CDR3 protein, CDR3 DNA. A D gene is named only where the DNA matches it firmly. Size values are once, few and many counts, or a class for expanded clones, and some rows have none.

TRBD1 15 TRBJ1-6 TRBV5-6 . CASSPGQGANSPLHF TGTGCCAGCAGCCCAGGACAGGGGGCCAATTCACCCCTCCACTTT
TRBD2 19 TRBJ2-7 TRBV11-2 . CASTPSGLAGPSVIYEQYF TGTGCCAGCACCCCCAGCGGACTAGCGGGCCCCTCCGTCATCTACGAGCAGTACTTC
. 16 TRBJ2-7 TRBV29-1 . CSVEDDTGRDPYEQYF TGCAGCGTTGAAGATGATACAGGGAGGGACCCCTACGAGCAGTACTTC
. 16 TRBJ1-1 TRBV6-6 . CASSYSHRIMNTEAFF TGTGCCAGCAGTTACTCGCACAGGATCATGAACACTGAAGCTTTCTTT
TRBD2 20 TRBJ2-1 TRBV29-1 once CSVVGAVGTSGKSSYNEQFF TGCAGCGTTGTCGGGGCGGTAGGGACTAGCGGAAAGAGCTCCTACAATGAGCAGTTCTTC
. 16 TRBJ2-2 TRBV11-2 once CASSLVWGEITGELFF TGTGCCAGCAGCTTAGTATGGGGGGAGATCACCGGGGAGCTGTTTTTT
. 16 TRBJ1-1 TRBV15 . CATSPGAGSFYTEAFF TGTGCCACCAGCCCCGGGGCAGGGTCGTTTTACACTGAAGCTTTCTTT
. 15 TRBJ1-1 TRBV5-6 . CASSSPQELNTEAFF TGTGCCAGCAGCTCCCCACAAGAGTTGAACACTGAAGCTTTCTTT
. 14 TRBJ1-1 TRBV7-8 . CASSFLTLNTEAFF TGTGCCAGCAGCTTCTTAACCCTAAACACTGAAGCTTTCTTT
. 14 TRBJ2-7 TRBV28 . CASSFTGGSYEQYF TGTGCCAGCAGTTTTACTGGCGGGTCCTACGAGCAGTACTTC
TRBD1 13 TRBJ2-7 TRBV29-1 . CSVRTGASYEQYF TGCAGCGTACGGACAGGGGCGTCCTACGAGCAGTACTTC
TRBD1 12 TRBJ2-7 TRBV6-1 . CASGTGPYEQYF TGTGCCAGCGGGACAGGGCCCTACGAGCAGTACTTC
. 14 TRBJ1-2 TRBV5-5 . CASSLEIGHYGYTF TGTGCCAGCAGCTTGGAAATAGGGCACTATGGCTACACCTTC
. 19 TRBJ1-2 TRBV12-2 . CASRLAGSTGNGANYGYTF TGTGCAAGTCGCTTAGCCGGATCGACAGGGAACGGGGCAAACTATGGCTACACCTTC
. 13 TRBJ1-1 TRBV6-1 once CASSDPNSLEAFF TGTGCCAGCAGTGACCCAAACAGCCTGGAAGCTTTCTTT
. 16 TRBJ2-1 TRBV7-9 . CASSPPGGRAHNEQFF TGTGCCAGCAGCCCCCCAGGCGGCAGGGCCCACAATGAGCAGTTCTTC
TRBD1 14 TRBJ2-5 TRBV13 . CASSPDRGVETQYF TGTGCCAGCAGCCCCGACAGGGGGGTAGAGACCCAGTACTTC
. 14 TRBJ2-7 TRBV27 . CASSLKGSSYEQYF TGTGCCAGCAGTTTAAAGGGGAGCTCCTACGAGCAGTACTTC
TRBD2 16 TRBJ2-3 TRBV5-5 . CASSDGTSGGLDTQYF TGTGCCAGCAGCGACGGGACTAGCGGGGGTCTAGATACGCAGTATTTT
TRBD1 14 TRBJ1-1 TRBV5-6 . CASSWGQGGTEAFF TGTGCCAGCAGTTGGGGACAGGGGGGCACTGAAGCTTTCTTT
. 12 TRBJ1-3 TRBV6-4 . CASSGTPNTIYF TGTGCCAGCAGTGGGACCCCAAACACCATATATTTT
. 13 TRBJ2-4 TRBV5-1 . CASSFYGTNIQYF TGCGCCAGCAGCTTTTACGGGACAAACATTCAGTACTTC
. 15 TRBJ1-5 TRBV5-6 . CASSFSDEVNQPQHF TGTGCCAGCAGCTTCTCCGATGAGGTCAATCAGCCCCAGCATTTT
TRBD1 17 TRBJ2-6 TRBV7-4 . CASSRDRAHSGANVLTF TGTGCCAGCAGCCGAGACAGGGCCCACTCTGGGGCCAACGTCCTGACTTTC
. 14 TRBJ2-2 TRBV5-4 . CASSLAGGTGELFF TGTGCCAGCAGCTTGGCCGGGGGTACCGGGGAGCTGTTTTTT
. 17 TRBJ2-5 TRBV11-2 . CASSLGVSGHLQETQYF TGTGCCAGCAGCTTAGGAGTTTCCGGACACCTTCAAGAGACCCAGTACTTC
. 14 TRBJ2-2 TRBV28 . CASSLLGVTGELFF TGTGCCAGCAGTTTATTGGGGGTCACCGGGGAGCTGTTTTTT
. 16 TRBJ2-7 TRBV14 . CASSQGPWGAMYEQYF TGTGCCAGCAGCCAAGGCCCCTGGGGGGCGATGTACGAGCAGTACTTC
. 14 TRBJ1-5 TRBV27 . CASSHQGNSQPQHF TGTGCCAGCAGTCATCAGGGTAATAGTCAGCCCCAGCATTTT
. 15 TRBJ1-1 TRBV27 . CASSLSRGPGTEAFF TGTGCCAGCAGTTTATCTCGGGGCCCGGGGACTGAAGCTTTCTTT
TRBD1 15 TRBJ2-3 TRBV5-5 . CASSPGTGDTDTQYF TGTGCCAGCAGCCCCGGGACAGGGGACACAGATACGCAGTATTTT
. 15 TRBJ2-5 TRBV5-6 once CASSTNREYQETQYF TGTGCCAGCAGCACAAACAGGGAGTACCAAGAGACCCAGTACTTC
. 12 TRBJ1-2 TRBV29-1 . CSVTSTEYGYTF TGCAGCGTTACCTCGACCGAGTATGGCTACACCTTC
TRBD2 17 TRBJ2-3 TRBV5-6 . CASSLGLAGGAPDTQYF TGTGCCAGCAGCTTGGGACTAGCGGGAGGGGCTCCAGATACGCAGTATTTT
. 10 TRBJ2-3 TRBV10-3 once CATLADTQYF TGTGCCACCCTGGCCGATACGCAGTATTTT
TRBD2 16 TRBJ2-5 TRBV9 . CASSVEGLAGGETQYF TGTGCCAGCAGCGTAGAAGGGCTAGCGGGGGGAGAGACCCAGTACTTC
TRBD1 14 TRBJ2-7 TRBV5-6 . CASNPGQGAHEQYF TGTGCCAGCAACCCCGGACAGGGGGCCCACGAGCAGTACTTC
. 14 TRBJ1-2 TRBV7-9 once CASSLGTGTRGYTF TGTGCCAGCAGTTTGGGTACCGGGACAAGGGGCTACACCTTC
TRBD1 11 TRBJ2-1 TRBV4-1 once CATGQGDEQFF TGCGCCACGGGACAGGGGGATGAGCAGTTCTTC
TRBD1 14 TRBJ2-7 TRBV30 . CAWSKGTGIDEQYF TGTGCCTGGAGCAAGGGGACAGGGATCGACGAGCAGTACTTC
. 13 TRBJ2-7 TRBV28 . CASSLLRGYEQYF TGTGCCAGCAGTTTGCTAAGGGGTTACGAGCAGTACTTC
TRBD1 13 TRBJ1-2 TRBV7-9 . CASRDRVYDGYTF TGTGCCAGCAGGGACAGGGTGTATGATGGCTACACCTTC
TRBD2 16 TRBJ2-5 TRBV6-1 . CASSVRLAGEEETQYF TGTGCCAGCAGTGTCCGACTAGCGGGGGAAGAAGAGACCCAGTACTTC